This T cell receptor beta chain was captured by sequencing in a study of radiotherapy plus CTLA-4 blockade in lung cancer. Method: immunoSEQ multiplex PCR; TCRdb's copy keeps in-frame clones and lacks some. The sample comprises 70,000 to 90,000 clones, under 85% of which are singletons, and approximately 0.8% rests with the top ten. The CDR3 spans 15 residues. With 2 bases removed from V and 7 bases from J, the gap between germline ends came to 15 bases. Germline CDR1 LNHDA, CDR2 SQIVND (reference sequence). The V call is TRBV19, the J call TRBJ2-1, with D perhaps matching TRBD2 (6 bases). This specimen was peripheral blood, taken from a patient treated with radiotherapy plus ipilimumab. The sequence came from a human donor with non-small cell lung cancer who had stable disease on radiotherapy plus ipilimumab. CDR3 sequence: CASSIYGGRENEQFF. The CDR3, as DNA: TGTGCCAGTAGTATATACGGGGGTCGAGAAAATGAGCAGTTCTTC.